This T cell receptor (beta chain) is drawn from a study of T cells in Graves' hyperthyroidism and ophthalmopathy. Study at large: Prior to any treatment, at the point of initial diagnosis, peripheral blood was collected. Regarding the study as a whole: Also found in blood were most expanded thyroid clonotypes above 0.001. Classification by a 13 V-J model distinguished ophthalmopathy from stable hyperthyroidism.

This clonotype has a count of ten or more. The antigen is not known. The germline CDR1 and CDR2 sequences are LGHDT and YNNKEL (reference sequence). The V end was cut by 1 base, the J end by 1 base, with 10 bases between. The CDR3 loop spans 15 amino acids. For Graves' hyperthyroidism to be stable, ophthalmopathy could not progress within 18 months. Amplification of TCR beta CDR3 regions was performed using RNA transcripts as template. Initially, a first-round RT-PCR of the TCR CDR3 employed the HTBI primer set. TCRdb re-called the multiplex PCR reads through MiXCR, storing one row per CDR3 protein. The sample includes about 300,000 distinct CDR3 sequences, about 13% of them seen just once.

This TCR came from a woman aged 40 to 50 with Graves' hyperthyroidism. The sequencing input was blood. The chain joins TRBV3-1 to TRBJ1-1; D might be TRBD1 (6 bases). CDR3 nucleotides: TGTGCCAGCAGCCAAGGGTCCAGGGGGAACACTGAAGCTTTCTTT. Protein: CASSQGSRGNTEAFF.